These 28 T cell receptor beta chains were all obtained from the same sample, sequenced in a study of shared clonotypes between healthy human individuals. Using immunoSEQ multiplex PCR, the repertoire was profiled, and TCRdb retains in-frame clones only, with some absent. The table has just over 2,000,000 clones, 90% to 95% seen once; the top ten hold under 0.15%. Sequencing was performed on naive CD4+ T cells sorted from blood. Noted subset: CD45RA+ positively selected. The receptor source for this set is a man between 18 and 29 years old in good health.

Comments on this clone: The sample carries other DNA sequences with the same CDR3. This chain links TRBV30 with TRBJ2-7; TRBD1 is a possible D gene (5 bases). Trimming shortened V by 0 bases and J by 4 bases, and 7 bases separated the two germline ends. The CDR3 length is 12 residues. Germline CDR1 GTSNPN, CDR2 SVGIG (reference sequence). The CDR3 reads CAWSVQGYEQYF. In DNA form, the CDR3 reads TGTGCCTGGAGTGTTCAGGGTTACGAGCAGTACTTC.

The V call is TRBV6-1, the J call TRBJ2-5, with 7 positions matching TRBD1. In germline, CDR1 is MNHNS, CDR2 SASEGT. The CDR3 sequence is 13 residues long. V trimming: 7 bases; J trimming: 5 bases; junction bases outside the gene matches: 7. The CDR3 region has the DNA TGTGCCAGCATTGGACAGGTCGGGGAGACCCAGTACTTC. Amino acids: CASIGQVGETQYF.

V usage is TRBV28 and J usage is TRBJ1-2; 9 nucleotides agree with TRBD1. Looked up from germline, CDR1 is MDHEN and CDR2 is SYDVKM. This CDR3 region has 18 residues. V lost 4 bases to trimming and J lost 3 bases; unmatched junction nucleotides: 15. The CDR3 loop reads CASSSPGETGGYDYGYTF. CDR3 sequence (DNA): TGTGCCAGCAGTTCACCCGGGGAAACAGGGGGCTACGACTATGGCTACACCTTC.

This rearrangement joins TRBV6-5 to TRBJ2-7; D possibly corresponds to TRBD2 (6 bases). V was shortened by 0 bases and J by 2 bases, with 11 bases between the two germline ends. This CDR3 has 15 residues. The germline V gene encodes CDR1 MNHEY and CDR2 SVGAGI. CDR3 amino acids: CASSYSKEGTYEQYF. CDR3 in DNA: TGTGCCAGCAGTTACTCGAAGGAGGGTACCTACGAGCAGTACTTC.

The J gene is TRBJ2-7, the V gene TRBV11-2, with TRBD2 matching over 8 bases. The germline gives CDR1 SGHAT, CDR2 FQNNGV. V dropped 5 bases and J dropped 3; count of bases not matched to a gene: 9. The length of the CDR3 is 15 residues. In DNA form, the CDR3 reads TGTGCCAGCAGCCTTAGCGGGGCAGTGAGCTACGAGCAGTACTTC. Its protein product is CASSLSGAVSYEQYF.

The DNA of the CDR3 is TGTGCCAGCAGTGGACGCCATGAGCAGTTCTTC. Its translation is CASSGRHEQFF. This chain joins TRBV2 and TRBJ2-1; D unresolved. This CDR3 has 11 residues. With 4 bases removed from V and 8 bases from J, the gap between germline ends came to 6 bases. The germline V gene encodes CDR1 SNHLY and CDR2 FYNNEI. The full variable domain, its missing parts supplied by reference TRBV2 and TRBJ2-1, is EPEVTQTPSHQVTQMGQEVILRCVPISNHLYFYWYRQILGQKVEFLVSFYNNEISEKSEIFDDQFSVERPDGSNFTLKIRSTKLEDSAMYFCASSGRHEQFFGPGTRLTVL.

About this clone: The junction departs from germline at one end; a sequencing error may be responsible. The chain joins TRBV6-5 to TRBJ2-5; D is uncertain. This CDR3 spans 13 amino acids. The germline V gene has CDR1 MNHEY and CDR2 SVGAGI. The CDR3 reads CASSHSGQETQYF. The CDR3 DNA reads TGTGCCAGCAGTCACTCAGGACAAGAGACCCAGTACTTC.

This chain uses TRBV7-2 with TRBJ2-1; D may correspond to TRBD1 or TRBD2 (5 bases each). V was clipped by 5 bases and J by 3 bases, with 17 bases between them. This CDR3 region has 16 residues. Per germline, CDR1 SGHTA and CDR2 FQGNSA. CDR3 in amino acids: CASSPQVGPVYNEQFF. CDR3 in DNA: TGTGCCAGCAGCCCCCAGGTGGGACCAGTCTACAATGAGCAGTTCTTC.

For this clone: Other DNA sequences in the same sample also yield this CDR3. The chain uses TRBV18 and TRBJ2-7, with a possible D match to TRBD1 (5 bases). The CDR3 is made up of 13 amino acids. CDR1 is KGHSH, CDR2 LQKENI, per germline. V lost 4 bases to trimming and J lost 1 base, with 8 bases between them. CDR3: CASSLTESYEQYF. CDR3 nucleotide sequence: TGTGCCAGCTCACTGACAGAATCCTACGAGCAGTACTTC.

The CDR3 reads CASSLQGSQFWGYTF. CDR3 nucleotides: TGTGCCAGCAGTTTACAGGGCAGCCAATTTTGGGGCTACACCTTC. The rearrangement joins TRBV28 to TRBJ1-2; weak D call: TRBD1 (5 bases). The germline CDR1 and CDR2 sequences are MDHEN and SYDVKM. The CDR3 sequence is 15 residues long. Trimming took off 2 bases at V and 8 bases at J, with 18 bases between the two ends.

DNA for the CDR3: TGTGCCAGTAGCCAAGGACAGGGTAATTCACCCCTCCACTTT. It codes for CASSQGQGNSPLHF. The gene calls are TRBV19 and TRBJ1-6; 8 nucleotides match TRBD1. V lost 6 bases, J lost 6 bases, and 4 bases stayed unmatched. Germline values: CDR1 LNHDA, CDR2 SQIVND (reference sequence). The CDR3 is 14 residues long.

DNA for the CDR3: TGTGCCACCCAGCAGGCGGGGGACATCCGGGGCTACACCTTC. Translation: CATQQAGDIRGYTF. The V gene is TRBV15, the J gene TRBJ1-2; D might be TRBD1 (6 bases). This CDR3 has 14 residues. Per germline, CDR1 LNHNV and CDR2 YYDKDF (reference sequence). The germline V and J ends were trimmed by 8 bases and 8 bases, with 21 bases remaining between them. The whole variable domain, filled in from reference TRBV15 and TRBJ1-2, reads DAMVIQNPRYQVTQFGKPVTLSCSQTLNHNVMYWYQQKSSQAPKLLFHYYDKDFNNEADTPDNFQSRRPNTSFCFLDIRSPGLGDTAMYLCATQQAGDIRGYTFGSGTRLTVV.

The V call is TRBV30, the J call TRBJ2-5, with 8 bases that match TRBD2. Germline assignment: CDR1 GTSNPN and CDR2 SVGIG (reference sequence). The CDR3 sequence is 15 residues long. J lost 4 bases, V lost 4 bases, and 11 bases had no gene match. The CDR3 reads CAWMQSGRKVETQYF. CDR3 sequence (DNA): TGTGCCTGGATGCAGAGCGGGAGAAAGGTAGAGACCCAGTACTTC.

The V gene is TRBV19, the J gene TRBJ1-2; D ambiguous. Between the trimmed V and J ends, which lost 7 bases and 4 bases, there was a span of 16 bases. CDR3 size: 14 residues. Germline V CDR1 and CDR2: LNHDA, SQIVND (reference sequence). Here the CDR3 DNA reads TGTGCCAGTAAAAGGGAGGACGGAGGCTATGGCTACACCTTC. Translated: CASKREDGGYGYTF.

On this clone itself: Being one base from a much bigger clone, this may be a read error. This sequence joins TRBV30 and TRBJ1-5; D gene uncertain. CDR1 is GTSNPN and CDR2 is SVGIG in the germline V gene (reference sequence). The CDR3 length is 16 residues. Deletions cut 5 bases from V and 4 bases from J, with 21 bases between. CDR3 nucleotide sequence: TGTGCCTGGGGTCCTCCGTGGGCTGAGAAAAATCAGCCCCAGCATTTT. It codes for CAWGPPWAEKNQPQHF. Supplemented by reference TRBV30 and TRBJ1-5, the full variable domain reads SQTIHQWPATLVQPVGSPLSLECTVEGTSNPNLYWYRQAAGRGLQLLFYSVGIGQISSEVPQNLSASRPQDRQFILSSKKLLLSDSGFYLCAWGPPWAEKNQPQHFGDGTRLSIL.

The chain recombines TRBV5-1 with TRBJ2-1; 9 bases align to TRBD2. The germline gives CDR1 SGHRS, CDR2 YFSETQ. This CDR3 has 14 residues. Losses at the gene ends were 5 bases for V and 9 bases for J; bases not matched to a gene: 9. The CDR3 nucleotides read TGCGCCAGCAGTAGCGGGGGACTGTGGTCTGAGCAGTTCTTC. The encoded protein is CASSSGGLWSEQFF.

The V gene is TRBV7-2, the J gene TRBJ1-2; 7 nucleotides align to TRBD1. Per germline, CDR1 SGHTA and CDR2 FQGNSA. The CDR3 covers 13 residues. The V segment lost 5 bases and the J segment 8 bases; nucleotides outside the gene matches: 8. CDR3 residues: CASSTGQVKGYTF. CDR3 DNA sequence: TGTGCCAGCAGCACTGGACAGGTGAAAGGCTACACCTTC.

The J gene is TRBJ2-3, the V gene TRBV27; 13 nucleotides align to TRBD2. V was clipped by 5 bases and J by 2 bases; unmatched bases: 7. CDR3 size: 17 residues. The germline V gene has CDR1 MNHEY and CDR2 SMNVEV (reference sequence). The CDR3 spells CASSPGTSGDDTDTQYF. For the CDR3, the DNA is TGTGCCAGCAGTCCCGGGACTAGCGGGGATGACACAGATACGCAGTATTTT.

The J gene is TRBJ1-6, the V gene TRBV2; D not resolved. The V end lost 4 bases, the J end lost 3 bases, and 16 bases lay between the germline ends. CDR3 length equals 17 residues. Germline V gene sequence: CDR1 SNHLY, CDR2 FYNNEI. CDR3 residues: CASSANSSPLYNSPLHF. The CDR3 bases are TGTGCCAGCAGTGCTAATTCGAGCCCTCTCTATAATTCACCCCTCCACTTT.

The chain combines TRBV15 with TRBJ2-1, with 7 positions matching TRBD2. Losses at the gene ends were 4 bases for V and 7 bases for J; bases not matched to a gene: 7. The CDR3 consists of 14 residues. CDR1 and CDR2 (germline): LNHNV, YYDKDF (reference sequence). The CDR3 loop reads CATSTLGGENEQFF. CDR3 nucleotide sequence: TGTGCCACCAGCACCCTTGGGGGGGAGAATGAGCAGTTCTTC.

V usage is TRBV5-5 and J usage is TRBJ1-2; 7 nucleotides line up with TRBD1. The CDR3 is made up of 16 amino acids. Trimming took 4 bases from V and 2 from J; bases not matched to a gene: 11. In germline, CDR1 is SGHKS, CDR2 YYEKEE (reference sequence). The CDR3 loop is CASSPLEGQTNYGYTF. The DNA for the CDR3 is TGTGCCAGCAGCCCGCTGGAGGGACAGACAAACTATGGCTACACCTTC.

The rearrangement links TRBV6-1 to TRBJ2-4, with a tentative D call TRBD2 (6 bases). Looked up from germline, CDR1 is MNHNS and CDR2 is SASEGT. This CDR3 has 14 residues. Trimming cost V 7 bases and J 3 bases, with 13 bases left between them. DNA for the CDR3: TGTGCCAGCATTTTCGGGGGAAGCAAAAACATTCAGTACTTC. This translates into CASIFGGSKNIQYF.

The rearrangement joins TRBV4-1 to TRBJ1-2; a weak D match, TRBD1 (5 bases). Germline V gene data show CDR1 as MGHRA and CDR2 as YSYEKL. Trimming left V 0 bases short and J 3 bases short, with 11 bases between. The CDR3 is 15 amino acids. CDR3 coding DNA: TGCGCCAGCAGCCAAGATCAGACGGGGGACTATGGCTACACCTTC. This codes for CASSQDQTGDYGYTF.

J is TRBJ2-7 and V is TRBV30; D unclear. V was trimmed by 2 bases and J by 5 bases, leaving 13 bases between them. This CDR3 has 13 residues. Germline lookup yields CDR1 GTSNPN and CDR2 SVGIG (reference sequence). In DNA form, the CDR3 reads TGTGCCTGGAGTCTCCAAACGGCCGACGAGCAGTACTTC. This gives the protein CAWSLQTADEQYF.

Regarding this clone: Within the sample, other DNA sequences also encode this same CDR3. This sequence joins TRBV5-6 and TRBJ2-3; D remains unclear. The CDR3 contains 11 residues. The V gene lost 2 bases and the J gene lost 5 bases, with 3 bases spanning the gap. Germline V CDR1 and CDR2: SGHDT, YYEEEE. The CDR3 loop reads CASSFLDTQYF. In DNA, the CDR3 is TGTGCCAGCAGCTTTTTAGATACGCAGTATTTT.

The V gene is TRBV10-3, the J gene TRBJ1-1; D unresolved. The V gene's germline CDR1 is ENHRY and CDR2 SYGVKD. The length of the CDR3 is 13 residues. V dropped 4 bases and J dropped 5 bases, with 11 bases sitting between them. The CDR3 DNA reads TGTGCCATCAGTGGATCGGCGTGGACTGAAGCTTTCTTT. Amino acids: CAISGSAWTEAFF.

The CDR3 is CASSLAGGSADTQYF. The CDR3 nucleotides read TGCGCCAGCAGCTTGGCTGGGGGCTCGGCAGATACGCAGTATTTT. The chain carries TRBV5-1 and TRBJ2-3; maybe TRBD1 (6 bases). Trimming removed 0 bases from V and 4 bases from J, with 12 bases in between. Germline V gives CDR1 SGHRS, CDR2 YFSETQ. CDR3 length equals 15 residues.

There are a few counts of this clone. The rearrangement links TRBV5-1 to TRBJ1-4; D is possibly TRBD1 (5 bases). V was clipped by 2 bases and J by 3 bases, with 11 bases between them. Germline CDR1 is SGHRS and CDR2 is YFSETQ. CDR3 length equals 15 residues. CDR3 nucleotide sequence: TGCGCCAGCAGCTTAGGGACTTTTTCTAATGAAAAACTGTTTTTT. This gives the protein CASSLGTFSNEKLFF.